This TCR beta chain derives from a study of blood T cells in healthy people across ages. Overall study findings and caveats: Long-lived donors carried more naive CD4+ cells and greater diversity than aged donors.

Isolated per sample were at least 7 million PBMCs. The use of a sample-barcoded 5' primer and a J-beta primer mix characterized a second PCR of 7 to 11 cycles. TCRdb re-called the 5' RACE reads through MiXCR, storing one row per CDR3 protein. The table has 1.5 million to 1.8 million distinct CDR3 sequences, less than 45% seen once. As to this clonotype: What it binds is unknown.

The germline gives CDR1 SGHTA, CDR2 FQGNSA. The CDR3 is 17 amino acids. V was clipped by 2 bases and J by 7 bases; unmatched bases: 10. The sequence came from a woman aged 18-29 years in good health. The rearrangement joins TRBV7-2 to TRBJ2-5, with 13 bases aligning to TRBD2. Material for sequencing was blood. The CDR3 bases are TGTGCCAGCAGCTTAAATGCCGGGACTAGCGGGAAGGCGACCCAGTACTTC. Translation: CASSLNAGTSGKATQYF.